The clone carrying this T cell receptor (beta chain) was counted a few times. Its antigen is unknown. The same CDR3 arises from other DNA sequences in this sample as well. Healthy adults negative for HIV, lacking recent acute infections or vaccinations, served as donors. Naive CD4+ cells were CD45RA-selected; the remaining cells were memory. This record belongs to a study of shared clonotypes between healthy human individuals. Whole-study findings and limits: Between a few donors, naive CD4 clonotypes were shared at a level of around 5.2%. For sorted subsets, rarefaction showed incomplete sequencing despite large depth.

Repertoires were generated with immunoSEQ multiplex PCR, while TCRdb's copy carries only in-frame clones and drops some. The profile covers some 2,000,000 clones, with 85% to 95% appearing a single time and around 0.13% taken by the ten largest. The clonotype was recovered from a man between 18 and 35 years old in good health. Sequenced input: naive CD4+ T cells sorted from blood. Documented subset: CD45RA+ positively selected.

CDR3 sequence reads: CASSEQGNTEAFF. In DNA, the CDR3 is TGTGCCAGCAGTGAACAAGGGAACACTGAAGCTTTCTTT. The chain employs TRBV2 and TRBJ1-1; D remains unclear. The V and J ends lost 2 bases and 1 base respectively, with 5 bases between them. Germline V gene lookup returns CDR1 SNHLY and CDR2 FYNNEI. This CDR3 has 13 residues.